What follows is one T cell receptor beta chain and its context. Germline is not matched at one junction end, which may reflect a read error. Other DNA sequences within the sample encode an identical CDR3. The data were taken from a study of blood T cell repertoires in COVID-19. The CDR3 covers 14 residues. Germline values: CDR1 LGHDT, CDR2 YNNKEL (reference sequence). Assay: immunoSEQ multiplex PCR; the TCRdb copy retains only in-frame clones and omits some. Counted here are approximately 120,000 clones, over 70% occurring once; the ten biggest clones make up over 15%. The V call is TRBV3-1 (or the pseudogene TRBV3-2), the J call TRBJ1-4, with TRBD1 identical over 7 bases. This clonotype was obtained from a man older than 75 with acute or convalescent COVID-19. The sample consisted of peripheral blood. CDR3 amino acids: CASSQGVGRGELFF. The DNA for the CDR3 is TGTGCCAGCAGTCAAGGGGTAGGCAGGGGGGAACTGTTTTTT.